The rows below give T cell receptor delta chains drawn from one sample of a study of Vδ1+ human thymocytes. TCRdb reanalysed the multiplex PCR reads with CATT. The sample has tens of thousands of delta-chain clones, about 29% seen once. Sequencing used Vdelta1+ gamma-delta thymocytes from the thymus. These receptors all come from a boy under two years old who had congenital heart surgery. CDR3s include the opening cysteine and the closing phenylalanine or tryptophan. D genes are given only for firm matches. Clone size is shown for a subset of rows, as once, few, many or a class of expanded clone.

clone size | D gene | J gene | V gene | CDR3 DNA | CDR3 protein
NA | TRDD3 | TRDJ1 | TRDV1 | TGTGCTCTTGGGGAACTCCCTTCGCCTTCCTCTGGGGGATACTGTCGTCCCACCGATAAACTCATCTTT | CALGELPSPSSGGYCRPTDKLIF
few | TRDD3 | TRDJ1 | TRDV1 | TGTGCTCTTGGGGGTTCTTCGCTGGGGGCCCCAGGGGGAAAACTCATCTTT | CALGGSSLGAPGGKLIF
few | TRDD3 | TRDJ1 | TRDV1 | TGTGCTCTTGGGGAACCTGTTGGGAGGCCTTCGTTAACATACTGGGGGATACCTCCTACCGATAAACTCATCTTT | CALGEPVGRPSLTYWGIPPTDKLIF
NA | TRDD3 | TRDJ1 | TRDV1 | TGTGCTCTTGGGGAACCGCCTCTCTGTAGGGATACCTCTAAACTCATCTTT | CALGEPPLCRDTSKLIF
few | TRDD3 | TRDJ1 | TRDV1 | TGTGCTCTCGGGGAACTTGGGGGAAAGCCCACCGATAAACTCATCTTT | CALGELGGKPTDKLIF
NA | TRDD3 | TRDJ1 | TRDV1 | TGTGCTCTTGGGGAATACGGACTGAGGGGGATACCCCCCATCCGCGATAAACTCATCTTT | CALGEYGLRGIPPIRDKLIF
NA | TRDD2 | TRDJ1 | TRDV1 | TGTGCTCTTGGGACCCTTCCTACACCCCTCACTTACTGGAGGATCATTCACACCGATAAACTCATCTTT | CALGTLPTPLTYWRIIHTDKLIF
few | NA | TRDJ1 | TRDV1 | TGTGCTCTTGGGGAACTAGGGGTACCTTCCGTCTCTGGGGGTCCCACCGATAAACTCATCTTT | CALGELGVPSVSGGPTDKLIF
few | NA | TRDJ1 | TRDV1 | TGTGCTCTTGGGGAATCTAGGGGATCGGATCACACCGATAAACTCATCTTT | CALGESRGSDHTDKLIF
NA | NA | TRDJ1 | TRDV1 | TGTGCTCTTGGGGAACTCGCGGCTTCCCCGGGGGACTACGACCTTATGACCGATAAACTCATCTTT | CALGELAASPGDYDLMTDKLIF
few | NA | TRDJ1 | TRDV1 | TGTGCTCTTGGGGAACGGGTGGAACCTAACGCCCCGTTTACGACATGTGGTAAACTCATCTTT | CALGERVEPNAPFTTCGKLIF
few | NA | TRDJ1 | TRDV1 | TGTGCTCTTGGGGTGCTGTTTCCTACGGGGATACTCACCGATAAACTCATCTTT | CALGVLFPTGILTDKLIF
NA | NA | TRDJ1 | TRDV1 | TGTGCTCTTGGGGCCGGGCTCGGACCTTCCCGGGGTGCCGAGAATGATGATAAACTCATCTTT | CALGAGLGPSRGAENDDKLIF
NA | TRDD3 | TRDJ1 | TRDV1 | TGTGCTCTTGGGGTATGGGCCTTCCTACGGCCTCCGACGGGGGAACTTACTGGGGGATACGGGCTAAAACTCATCTTT | CALGVWAFLRPPTGELTGGYGLKLIF
medium-sized | TRDD3 | TRDJ1 | TRDV1 | TGTGCTCTTGTGGATACTACTGGGGCCACCGATAAACTCATCTTT | CALVDTTGATDKLIF
NA | NA | TRDJ1 | TRDV1 | TGTGCTCTTGGGGAACTTTGCCCTACTGGGACCTACACCGATAAACTCATCTTT | CALGELCPTGTYTDKLIF
NA | TRDD3 | TRDJ1 | TRDV1 | TGTGCTCTTGGGGACTCCATTCCTTACTGGGGGAGGGACACCGATAAACTCATCTTT | CALGDSIPYWGRDTDKLIF
NA | TRDD3 | TRDJ1 | TRDV1 | TGTGCTCTTGGGGAACGAGAATTTCACGCACTGGGGGATATTCATCCCGATAAACTCATCTTT | CALGEREFHALGDIHPDKLIF
NA | TRDD3 | TRDJ1 | TRDV1 | TGTGCTCTTGGGGAAGGGGGAGACCCTGGGGGATTCCTGCTCCACACCGATAAACTCATCTTT | CALGEGGDPGGFLLHTDKLIF
NA | TRDD3 | TRDJ1 | TRDV1 | TGTGCTCTTGGGGAACAGGTCCCTATCTCAGAGTGGCCTCTGGGGGCCGATAAACTCATCTTT | CALGEQVPISEWPLGADKLIF
NA | TRDD3 | TRDJ1 | TRDV1 | TGTGCTCTTGGGGAACGGGTCCGAGCTGTGTTAGGGGGATACAGGACTATGTACACCGATAAACTCATCTTT | CALGERVRAVLGGYRTMYTDKLIF
many | NA | TRDJ1 | TRDV1 | TGTGCTCTTGGGGAACCCGGGAAGAACCTCATCTTT | CALGEPGKNLIF
once | TRDD3 | TRDJ1 | TRDV1 | TGTGCTCTTGGGGCAGAGCCTACCTCGAATACTGGGGGATCGGTCAAGTACACCGGTAAACTCATCTTT | CALGAEPTSNTGGSVKYTGKLIF
few | TRDD3 | TRDJ1 | TRDV1 | TGTGCTCTTGGGGAATCGGAGTATTCCCCCTATCCGCTGAGGGGGATCCGGGGCACCGATAAACTCATCTTT | CALGESEYSPYPLRGIRGTDKLIF
NA | NA | TRDJ1 | TRDV1 | TGTGCTCTTGGGGGACAGGCCTACCCATTTCTCCTAAGGTTCCTAGGCACCGATAAACTCATCTTT | CALGGQAYPFLLRFLGTDKLIF
NA | TRDD3 | TRDJ1 | TRDV1 | TGTGCTCTTGGGTCCCTAGGCCTTCACCCTATAGTACTGGGGTCTTCTACACACGCCTACACCGATAAACTCATCTTT | CALGSLGLHPIVLGSSTHAYTDKLIF
NA | NA | TRDJ1 | TRDV1 | TGTGCTCTTGGGGACGGCCCCCCACGAAAGTACACCGATAAACTCATCTTT | CALGDGPPRKYTDKLIF
NA | NA | TRDJ1 | TRDV1 | TGTGCTCTTGGGGAAGTGGGGCCCCCGTATCAACCCATCTTT | CALGEVGPPYQPIF
few | TRDD3 | TRDJ1 | TRDV1 | TGTGCTCTTGGGAGAGCTGAGGCTCCTCTCTACTGGGGGATAATCGGGCGGGACACCGATAAACTCATCTTT | CALGRAEAPLYWGIIGRDTDKLIF
NA | TRDD3 | TRDJ1 | TRDV1 | TGTGCTCTCGTGGTGGGGGATGGGGGATACCGGGTGAGCACCGATAAACTCATCTTT | CALVVGDGGYRVSTDKLIF
NA | TRDD3 | TRDJ1 | TRDV1 | TGTGCTCTTGGGGAATCCAGGGGATACAGCGATATGGGTAAACTCATCTTT | CALGESRGYSDMGKLIF
few | TRDD3 | TRDJ1 | TRDV1 | TGTGCTCTTGGGGAACTCCCCTCTCCTAGGGACTGGGGGGATTACACCGATAAACTCATCTTT | CALGELPSPRDWGDYTDKLIF
NA | TRDD2 | TRDJ1 | TRDV1 | TGTGCTCTTGGGGACCTTCCTACCTGGGGGGGGGGAACCGATAAACTCATCTTT | CALGDLPTWGGGTDKLIF
NA | TRDD3 | TRDJ1 | TRDV1 | TGTGCTCTTGGGGGGGCCTTCCTCAGGGGGATACGAGTCACCGATAAACTCATCTTT | CALGGAFLRGIRVTDKLIF
few | NA | TRDJ1 | TRDV1 | TGTGCTCTTGGGGAACTGGAGGGGCCCTACACCGATAAACTCATCTTT | CALGELEGPYTDKLIF
few | TRDD3 | TRDJ1 | TRDV1 | TGTGCTCTTGGGGAACTCTTCCCCCGTACTGGGGGGTCGGAGCTCGATAAACTCATCTTT | CALGELFPRTGGSELDKLIF
medium-sized | TRDD3 | TRDJ1 | TRDV2 | TGTGCCTGTGACACGGGGAGCTGGGGGGGGCCCTACACCGATAAACTCATCTTT | CACDTGSWGGPYTDKLIF
NA | TRDD3 | TRDJ1 | TRDV1 | TGTGCTCTTGGGGGGTTCTTCTGGGGGATACGCGCGACCGTGGGAACCGATAAACTCATCTTT | CALGGFFWGIRATVGTDKLIF
few | NA | TRDJ1 | TRDV1 | TGTGCTCTTGGGGAAGGCCCCTCATACGTGCGGGGACCCCTCACCGATAAACTCATCTTT | CALGEGPSYVRGPLTDKLIF
medium-sized | TRDD3 | TRDJ1 | TRDV1 | TGTGCTCTTGGGATACCTAGGGACTGGGGGCTAAACACCGATAAACTCATCTTT | CALGIPRDWGLNTDKLIF
NA | NA | TRDJ1 | TRDV1 | TGTGCTCTTGGGGAACTGAGGGGGGGCGAGTACCGGCCTTCCAACCAGTACTGGGGAAAACTCATCTTT | CALGELRGGEYRPSNQYWGKLIF
many | TRDD3 | TRDJ1 | TRDV1 | TGTGCTCTTGGGGAAGGATTGCGTGACTGGGGGATACGGGCCGATAAACTCATCTTT | CALGEGLRDWGIRADKLIF
few | TRDD3 | TRDJ1 | TRDV1 | TGTGCTCTTGGGGCGGTCCTAGAGCCGTTCTGGGGGATACACTCATTTAACACCGATAAACTCATCTTT | CALGAVLEPFWGIHSFNTDKLIF